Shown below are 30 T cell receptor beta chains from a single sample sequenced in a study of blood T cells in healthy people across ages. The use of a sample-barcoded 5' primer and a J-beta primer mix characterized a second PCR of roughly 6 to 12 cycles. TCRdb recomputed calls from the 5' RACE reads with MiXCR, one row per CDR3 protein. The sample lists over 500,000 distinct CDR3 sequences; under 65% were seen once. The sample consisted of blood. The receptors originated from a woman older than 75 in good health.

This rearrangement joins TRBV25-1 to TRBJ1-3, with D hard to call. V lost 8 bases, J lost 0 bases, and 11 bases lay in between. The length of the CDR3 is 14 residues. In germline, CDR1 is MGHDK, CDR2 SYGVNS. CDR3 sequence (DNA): TGTGCCAGCTCCCCCTTTGGCTCTGGAAACACCATATATTTT. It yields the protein CASSPFGSGNTIYF.

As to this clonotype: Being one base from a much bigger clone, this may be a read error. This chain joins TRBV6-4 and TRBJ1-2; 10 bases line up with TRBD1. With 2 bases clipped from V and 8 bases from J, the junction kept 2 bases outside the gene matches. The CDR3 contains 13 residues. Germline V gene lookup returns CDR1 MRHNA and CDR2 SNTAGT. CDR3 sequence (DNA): TGTGCCAGCAGTGACGGGACAGGGGACGGCTACACCTTC. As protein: CASSDGTGDGYTF.

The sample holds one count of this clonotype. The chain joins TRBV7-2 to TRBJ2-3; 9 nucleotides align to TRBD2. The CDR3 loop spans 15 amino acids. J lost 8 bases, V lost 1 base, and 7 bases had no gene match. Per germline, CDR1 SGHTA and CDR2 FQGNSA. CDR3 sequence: CASSLGGRASSTQYF. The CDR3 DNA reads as TGTGCCAGCAGCTTAGGCGGGAGGGCCTCAAGTACGCAGTATTTT.

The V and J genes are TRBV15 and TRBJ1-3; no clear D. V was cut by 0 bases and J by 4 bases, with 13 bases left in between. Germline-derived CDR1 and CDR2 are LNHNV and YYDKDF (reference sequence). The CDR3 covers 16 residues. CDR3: CATSRDAPGNGNTIYF. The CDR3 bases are TGTGCCACCAGCAGAGATGCGCCGGGGAACGGAAACACCATATATTTT.

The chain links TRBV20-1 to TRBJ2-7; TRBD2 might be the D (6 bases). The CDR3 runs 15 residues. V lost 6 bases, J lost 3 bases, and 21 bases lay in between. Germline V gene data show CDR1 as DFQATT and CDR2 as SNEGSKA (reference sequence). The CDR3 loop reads CSARDDRGDFYEQYF. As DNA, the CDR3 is TGCAGTGCGCGCGACGACCGCGGGGATTTCTACGAGCAGTACTTC.

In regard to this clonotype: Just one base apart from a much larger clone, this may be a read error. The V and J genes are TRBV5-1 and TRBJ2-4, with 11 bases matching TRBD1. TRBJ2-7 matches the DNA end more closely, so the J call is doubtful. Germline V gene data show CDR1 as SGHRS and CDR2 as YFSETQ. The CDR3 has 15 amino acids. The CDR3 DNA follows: TGCGCCAGCAGCTTGGACGGGACAGGGGGCTACGAGCAGTACTTC. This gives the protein CASSLDGTGGYEQYF.

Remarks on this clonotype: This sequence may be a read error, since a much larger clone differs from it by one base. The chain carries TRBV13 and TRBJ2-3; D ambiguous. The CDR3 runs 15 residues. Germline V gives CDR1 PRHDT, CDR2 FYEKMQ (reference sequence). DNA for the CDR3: TGTGTCAGCAGCTTAGGCCTAGTCGGGCGTGGTACGCAGTATTTT. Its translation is CVSSLGLVGRGTQYF. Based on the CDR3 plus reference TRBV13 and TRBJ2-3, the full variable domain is AAGVIQSPRHLIKEKRETATLKCYPIPRHDTVYWYQQGPGQDPQFLISFYEKMQSDKGSIPDRFSAQQFSDYHSELNMSSLELGDSALYFCVSSLGLVGRGTQYFGPGTRLTVL.

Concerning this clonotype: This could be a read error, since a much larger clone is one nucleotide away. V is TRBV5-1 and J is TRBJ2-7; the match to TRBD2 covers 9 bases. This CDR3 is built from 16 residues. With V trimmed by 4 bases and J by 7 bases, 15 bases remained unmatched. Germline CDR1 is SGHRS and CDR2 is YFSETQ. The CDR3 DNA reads TGCGCCAGCAGCCCCAGGCCCCTAGCGGGGAACAATGAGCAGTACTTC. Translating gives CASSPRPLAGNNEQYF.

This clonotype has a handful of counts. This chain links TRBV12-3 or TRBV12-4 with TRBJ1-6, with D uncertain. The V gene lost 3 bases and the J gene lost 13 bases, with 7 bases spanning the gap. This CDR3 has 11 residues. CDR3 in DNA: TGTGCCAGCAGTTTTGGGAGGCCCCTCCACTTT. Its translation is CASSFGRPLHF.

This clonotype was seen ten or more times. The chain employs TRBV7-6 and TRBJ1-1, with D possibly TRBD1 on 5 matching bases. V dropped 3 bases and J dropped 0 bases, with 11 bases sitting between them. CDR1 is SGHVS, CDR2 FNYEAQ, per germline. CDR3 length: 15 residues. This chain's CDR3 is CASSLTGTMNTEAFF. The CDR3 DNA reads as TGTGCCAGCAGCTTGACTGGGACGATGAACACTGAAGCTTTCTTT. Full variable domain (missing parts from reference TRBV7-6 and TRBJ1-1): GAGVSQSPRYKVTKRGQDVALRCDPISGHVSLYWYRQALGQGPEFLTYFNYEAQQDKSGLPNDRFSAERPEGSISTLTIQRTEQRDSAMYRCASSLTGTMNTEAFFGQGTRLTVV.

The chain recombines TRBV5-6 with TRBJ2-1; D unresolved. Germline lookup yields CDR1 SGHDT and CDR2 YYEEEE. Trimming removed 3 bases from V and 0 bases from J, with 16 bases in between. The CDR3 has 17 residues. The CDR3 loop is CASSSYPDAVSYNEQFF. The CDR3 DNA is TGTGCCAGCAGCTCATATCCGGACGCTGTCTCCTACAATGAGCAGTTCTTC.

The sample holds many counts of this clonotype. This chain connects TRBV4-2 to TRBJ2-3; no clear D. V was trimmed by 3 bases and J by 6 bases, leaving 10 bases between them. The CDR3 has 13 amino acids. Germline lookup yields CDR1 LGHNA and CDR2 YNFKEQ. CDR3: CASSQAPSDTQYF. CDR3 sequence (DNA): TGTGCCAGCAGCCAGGCCCCTTCGGATACGCAGTATTTT.

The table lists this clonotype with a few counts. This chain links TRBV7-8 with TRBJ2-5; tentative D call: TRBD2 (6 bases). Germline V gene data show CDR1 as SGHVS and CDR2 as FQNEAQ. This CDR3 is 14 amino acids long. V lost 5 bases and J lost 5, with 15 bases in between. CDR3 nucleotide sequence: TGTGCCAGCAGCCAGGAGGGTAGCCGGGAGACCCAGTACTTC. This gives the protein CASSQEGSRETQYF.

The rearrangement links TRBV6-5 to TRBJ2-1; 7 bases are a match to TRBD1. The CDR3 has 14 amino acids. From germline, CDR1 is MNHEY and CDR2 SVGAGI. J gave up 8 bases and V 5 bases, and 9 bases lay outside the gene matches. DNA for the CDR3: TGTGCCAGCAGTAAGGGACAGAAATACTATGAGCAGTTCTTC. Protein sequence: CASSKGQKYYEQFF.

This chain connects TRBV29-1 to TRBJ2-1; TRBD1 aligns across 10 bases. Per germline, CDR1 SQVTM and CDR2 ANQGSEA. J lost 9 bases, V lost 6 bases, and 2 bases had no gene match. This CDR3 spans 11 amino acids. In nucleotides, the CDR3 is TGCAGCGTCGACAGGGGGCCTGAGCAGTTCTTC. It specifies CSVDRGPEQFF.

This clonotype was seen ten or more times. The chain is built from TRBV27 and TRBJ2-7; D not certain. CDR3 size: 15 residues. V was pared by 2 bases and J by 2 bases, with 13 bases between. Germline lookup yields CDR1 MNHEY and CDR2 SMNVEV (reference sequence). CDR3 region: CASSLGFARPYEQYF. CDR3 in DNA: TGTGCCAGCAGTTTAGGGTTCGCCAGGCCCTACGAGCAGTACTTC.

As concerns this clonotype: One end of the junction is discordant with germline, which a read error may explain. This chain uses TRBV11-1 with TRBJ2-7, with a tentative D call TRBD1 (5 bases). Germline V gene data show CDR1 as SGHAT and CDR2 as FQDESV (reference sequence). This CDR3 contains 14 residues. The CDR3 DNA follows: TGTGCCAGCAGAAAATCAGGGCCGACCTACGAGCAGAACTTC. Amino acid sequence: CASRKSGPTYEQNF.

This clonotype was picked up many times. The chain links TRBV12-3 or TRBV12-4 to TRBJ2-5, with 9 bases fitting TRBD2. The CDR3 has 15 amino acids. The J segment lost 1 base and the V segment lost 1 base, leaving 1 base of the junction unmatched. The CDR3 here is CASSLGLAAQETQYF. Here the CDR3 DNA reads TGTGCCAGCAGTTTAGGACTAGCGGCCCAAGAGACCCAGTACTTC.

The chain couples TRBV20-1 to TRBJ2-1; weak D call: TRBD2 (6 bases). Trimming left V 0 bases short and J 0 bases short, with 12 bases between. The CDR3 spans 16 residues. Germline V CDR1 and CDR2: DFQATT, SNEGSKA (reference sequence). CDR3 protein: CSARDPTSSSYNEQFF. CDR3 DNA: TGCAGTGCTAGAGACCCGACTAGTAGCTCCTACAATGAGCAGTTCTTC.

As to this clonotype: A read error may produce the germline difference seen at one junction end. The DNA for the CDR3 is TGCGCCAGCAGCCAAGATGACAGGGTGTCCTATGGGTACACCTTC. Its protein is CASSQDDRVSYGYTF. J is TRBJ1-2 and V is TRBV4-1; the match to TRBD1 covers 7 bases. This CDR3 has 15 residues. The germline CDR1 and CDR2 sequences are MGHRA and YSYEKL.

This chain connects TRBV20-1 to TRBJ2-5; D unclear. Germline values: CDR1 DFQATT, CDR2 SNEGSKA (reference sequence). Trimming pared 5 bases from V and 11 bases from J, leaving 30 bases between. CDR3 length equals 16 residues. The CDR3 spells CSALHKGRMQYNGQYF. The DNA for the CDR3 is TGCAGTGCTCTTCATAAAGGACGGATGCAGTACAATGGGCAGTACTTC.

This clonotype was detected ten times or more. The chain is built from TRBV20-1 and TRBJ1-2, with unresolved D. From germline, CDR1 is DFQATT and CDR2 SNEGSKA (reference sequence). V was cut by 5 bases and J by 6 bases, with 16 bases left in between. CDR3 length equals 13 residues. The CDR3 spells CSADPPHGDGYTF. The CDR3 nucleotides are TGCAGTGCTGACCCCCCCCACGGGGATGGCTACACCTTC.

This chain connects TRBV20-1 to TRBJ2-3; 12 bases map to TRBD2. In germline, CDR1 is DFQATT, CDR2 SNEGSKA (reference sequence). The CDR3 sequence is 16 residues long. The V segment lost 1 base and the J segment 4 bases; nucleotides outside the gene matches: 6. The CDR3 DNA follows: TGCAGTGCTAGAGGGGGGACTAGCGGGTTCTCAGATACGCAGTATTTT. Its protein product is CSARGGTSGFSDTQYF.

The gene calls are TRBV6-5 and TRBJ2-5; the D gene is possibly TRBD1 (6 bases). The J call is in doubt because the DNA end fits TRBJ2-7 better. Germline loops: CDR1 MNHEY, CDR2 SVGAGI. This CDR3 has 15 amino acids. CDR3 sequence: CASISSGQGRYEQYF. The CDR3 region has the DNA TGTGCCAGCATTTCTTCGGGACAAGGAAGATACGAGCAGTACTTC.

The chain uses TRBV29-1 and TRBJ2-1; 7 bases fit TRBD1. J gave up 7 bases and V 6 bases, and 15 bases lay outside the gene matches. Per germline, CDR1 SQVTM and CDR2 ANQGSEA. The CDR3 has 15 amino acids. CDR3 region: CSVLTDRAPYNEQFF. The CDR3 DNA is TGCAGCGTACTAACAGACAGGGCCCCATATAATGAGCAGTTCTTC.

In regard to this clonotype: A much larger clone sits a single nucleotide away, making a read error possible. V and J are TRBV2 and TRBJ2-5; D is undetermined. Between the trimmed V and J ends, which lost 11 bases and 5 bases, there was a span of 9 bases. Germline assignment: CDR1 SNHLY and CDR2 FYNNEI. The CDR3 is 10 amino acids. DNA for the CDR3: TGTGCCGGCGGATGGGAGACCCAGTACTTC. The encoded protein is CAGGWETQYF.

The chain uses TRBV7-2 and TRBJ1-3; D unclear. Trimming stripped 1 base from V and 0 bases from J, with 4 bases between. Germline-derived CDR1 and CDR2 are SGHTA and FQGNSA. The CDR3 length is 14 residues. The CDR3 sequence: CASSLDFSGNTIYF. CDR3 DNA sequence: TGTGCCAGCAGCTTAGACTTCTCTGGAAACACCATATATTTT.

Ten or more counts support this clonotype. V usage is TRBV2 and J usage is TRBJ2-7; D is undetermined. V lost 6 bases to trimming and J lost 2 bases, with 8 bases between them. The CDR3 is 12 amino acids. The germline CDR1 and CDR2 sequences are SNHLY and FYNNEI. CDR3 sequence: CASSDGTYEQYF. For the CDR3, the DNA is TGTGCCAGCAGCGACGGTACCTACGAGCAGTACTTC.

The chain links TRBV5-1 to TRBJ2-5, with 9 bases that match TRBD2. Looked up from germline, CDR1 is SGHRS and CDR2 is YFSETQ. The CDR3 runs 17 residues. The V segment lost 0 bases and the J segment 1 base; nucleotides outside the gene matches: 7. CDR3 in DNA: TGCGCCAGCAGCTTGGCCATGCTAGCGGGGACCCAAGAGACCCAGTACTTC. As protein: CASSLAMLAGTQETQYF.

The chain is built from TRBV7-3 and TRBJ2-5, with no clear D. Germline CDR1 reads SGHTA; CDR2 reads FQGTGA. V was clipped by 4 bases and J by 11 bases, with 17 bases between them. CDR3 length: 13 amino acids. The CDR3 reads CASSSTRPNEQYF. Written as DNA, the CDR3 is TGTGCCAGCAGCTCGACCCGCCCCAATGAGCAGTACTTC.